The 29 T cell receptor beta chains listed next were all sequenced from one sample in a study of T cells after somatic rescue of genetic block. Data came from immunoSEQ multiplex PCR; TCRdb stores just in-frame clones and leaves some out. The table shows about 110,000 clones, with 75% to 95% occurring only once. The sample comprised peripheral blood mononuclear cells (PBMCs). The receptors here all came from a woman aged 18-35 years.

A single count supports this clone. This chain joins TRBV13 and TRBJ2-4; 7 nucleotides align to TRBD1. The CDR3 has 13 amino acids. The germline V gene has CDR1 PRHDT and CDR2 FYEKMQ (reference sequence). V lost 4 bases, J lost 14 bases, and 11 bases stayed unmatched. The CDR3 loop reads CASSSGTATNKYF. For the CDR3, the DNA is TGTGCCAGCAGCTCCGGGACAGCTACTAACAAGTACTTC.

V and J are TRBV5-4 and TRBJ2-5; 10 nucleotides agree with TRBD1. Germline values: CDR1 SGHNT, CDR2 YYREEE (reference sequence). V was clipped by 3 bases and J by 4 bases; unmatched bases: 6. The CDR3 consists of 15 residues. CDR3 loop: CASSSGTGEVETQYF. The CDR3 region has the DNA TGTGCCAGCAGCTCCGGGACAGGGGAGGTAGAGACCCAGTACTTC.

V usage is TRBV14 and J usage is TRBJ1-1; 10 nucleotides match TRBD1. Germline values: CDR1 SGHDN, CDR2 FVKESK. V trimming: 1 base; J trimming: 7 bases; junction bases outside the gene matches: 3. The CDR3 loop spans 14 amino acids. In nucleotides, the CDR3 is TGTGCCAGCAGCCAAGTGGGACAGGGGTTTGAAGCTTTCTTT. It codes for CASSQVGQGFEAFF.

The V call is TRBV7-3, the J call TRBJ2-3; D is perhaps TRBD1 or TRBD2 (5 bases each). The CDR3 is 14 residues long. The V end lost 2 bases, the J end lost 6 bases, and 12 bases lay between the germline ends. Germline lookup yields CDR1 SGHTA and CDR2 FQGTGA. The CDR3, as DNA: TGTGCCAGCAGCTTAGGGACCCCCCCGGATACGCAGTATTTT. Translation: CASSLGTPPDTQYF.

The chain couples TRBV7-8 to TRBJ1-1, with unresolved D. The germline V gene has CDR1 SGHVS and CDR2 FQNEAQ. The germline V and J ends were trimmed by 4 bases and 0 bases, with 15 bases remaining between them. This CDR3 is 16 amino acids long. This chain's CDR3 is CASSSLNRLMNTEAFF. The CDR3 nucleotides are TGTGCCAGCAGCTCGCTGAATCGGCTCATGAACACTGAAGCTTTCTTT. The full variable domain, rest sourced from reference TRBV7-8 and TRBJ1-1, is GAGVSQSPRYKVAKRGQDVALRCDPISGHVSLFWYQQALGQGPEFLTYFQNEAQLDKSGLPSDRFFAERPEGSVSTLKIQRTQQEDSAVYLCASSSLNRLMNTEAFFGQGTRLTVV.

The chain has TRBV7-2 and TRBJ1-1; perhaps TRBD1 as D (5 bases). The CDR3 has 13 residues. In germline, CDR1 is SGHTA, CDR2 FQGNSA. Trimming stripped 1 base from V and 7 bases from J, with 10 bases between. CDR3 DNA sequence: TGTGCCAGCAGCTTAGGACGGGGGGATGAAGCTTTCTTT. It translates to CASSLGRGDEAFF.

The chain couples TRBV7-9 to TRBJ2-1, with 8 bases identical to TRBD2. Trimming cost V 5 bases and J 0 bases; bases outside gene matches: 6. This CDR3 region has 16 residues. CDR1 and CDR2 from the germline V gene are SEHNR and FQNEAQ (reference sequence). The chain's CDR3 is CASSPRTSSSYNEQFF. In DNA, the CDR3 is TGTGCCAGCAGCCCCCGGACTAGCAGCTCCTACAATGAGCAGTTCTTC.

This chain links TRBV27 with TRBJ2-7; 8 bases fit TRBD1. J lost 4 bases, V lost 4 bases, and 9 bases had no gene match. The germline V gene encodes CDR1 MNHEY and CDR2 SMNVEV (reference sequence). The CDR3 loop spans 15 amino acids. The CDR3 DNA sequence: TGTGCCAGCAGTTCCCAGGGGGCCACCCGTTACGAGCAGTACTTC. This sequence encodes CASSSQGATRYEQYF.

The rearrangement joins TRBV20-1 to TRBJ2-7, with D hard to call. Germline assignment: CDR1 DFQATT and CDR2 SNEGSKA (reference sequence). Trimming stripped 1 base from V and 7 bases from J, with 5 bases between. There are 10 residues in the CDR3. For the CDR3, the DNA is TGCAGTGCTAGAGGATTAGAGCAGTACTTC. This encodes CSARGLEQYF.

The chain has TRBV18 and TRBJ2-7; D gene unclear. Trimming stripped 1 base from V and 3 bases from J, with 16 bases between. The CDR3 covers 16 residues. The germline gives CDR1 KGHSH, CDR2 LQKENI. CDR3 protein: CASSPQAGQNHYEQYF. The CDR3 coding sequence is TGTGCCAGCTCACCACAGGCAGGCCAGAACCACTACGAGCAGTACTTC. The whole variable domain, filled in from reference TRBV18 and TRBJ2-7, reads NAGVMQNPRHLVRRRGQEARLRCSPMKGHSHVYWYRQLPEEGLKFMVYLQKENIIDESGMPKERFSAEFPKEGPSILRIQQVVRGDSAAYFCASSPQAGQNHYEQYFGPGTRLTVT.

The chain is built from TRBV5-8 and TRBJ1-5, with D unresolved. Trimming shortened V by 0 bases and J by 0 bases, and 10 bases separated the two germline ends. This CDR3 region has 16 residues. Germline-derived CDR1 and CDR2 are SGHTS and YDEGEE. The CDR3 DNA follows: TGTGCCAGCAGCTTGGACCGGGTCGTTAGCAATCAGCCCCAGCATTTT. Amino acids: CASSLDRVVSNQPQHF.

J is TRBJ1-3 and V is TRBV27; 8 bases match TRBD1. Germline CDR1 is MNHEY and CDR2 is SMNVEV (reference sequence). J was trimmed by 8 bases and V by 0 bases; bases with no gene match: 6. The CDR3 is 15 amino acids. CDR3 coding DNA: TGTGCCAGCAGTTTATCGGACAGGGTATCGGACACCATATATTTT. This codes for CASSLSDRVSDTIYF.

The rearrangement links TRBV2 to TRBJ1-1, with D hard to call. Germline V gene sequence: CDR1 SNHLY, CDR2 FYNNEI. V shed 6 bases and J shed 3 bases, with 14 bases lying between them. The CDR3 has 14 residues. CDR3 nucleotides: TGTGCCAGCAGCCGCAGGAGTTTGTACACTGAAGCTTTCTTT. It yields the protein CASSRRSLYTEAFF.

V and J are TRBV19 and TRBJ2-2; TRBD2 aligns across 11 bases. Germline lookup yields CDR1 LNHDA and CDR2 SQIVND (reference sequence). The ends lost 7 bases at V and 5 bases at J; junction bases unmatched: 6. CDR3 size: 15 residues. The CDR3: CASTPSGGNTGELFF. The CDR3 nucleotides read TGTGCCAGTACCCCTAGCGGGGGGAATACCGGGGAGCTGTTTTTT.

V is TRBV29-1 and J is TRBJ2-7; 10 nucleotides agree with TRBD2. The CDR3 is made up of 12 amino acids. Germline V gives CDR1 SQVTM, CDR2 ANQGSEA. The ends lost 5 bases at V and 3 bases at J; junction bases unmatched: 1. The CDR3 here is CSVSGGVYEQYF. The CDR3, as DNA: TGCAGCGTTAGCGGGGGGGTCTACGAGCAGTACTTC.

The chain is built from TRBV7-2 and TRBJ2-1; D not certain. CDR1 and CDR2 (germline): SGHTA, FQGNSA. V shed 3 bases and J shed 4 bases, with 4 bases lying between them. This CDR3 is 12 amino acids long. The CDR3 spells CASSFNYNEQFF. In DNA form, the CDR3 reads TGTGCCAGCAGCTTCAATTACAATGAGCAGTTCTTC.

This chain connects TRBV6-6 to TRBJ1-2, with D uncertain. This CDR3 comprises 11 residues. Germline loops: CDR1 MNHNY, CDR2 SVGAGI (reference sequence). Trimming removed 4 bases from V and 4 bases from J, with 4 bases in between. Written as DNA, the CDR3 is TGTGCCAGCAGTTCCTTCTATGGCTACACCTTC. The encoded protein is CASSSFYGYTF.

This chain uses TRBV28 with TRBJ2-2, with TRBD1 matching over 7 bases. The V gene end was trimmed by 3 bases and the J gene end by 6 bases; junction bases not matched to a gene: 4. This CDR3 region has 14 residues. CDR1 and CDR2 (germline): MDHEN, SYDVKM. CDR3 amino acids: CASSLPDRAGELFF. The CDR3 coding sequence is TGTGCCAGCAGTTTGCCAGACAGGGCCGGGGAGCTGTTTTTT.

The V and J genes are TRBV19 and TRBJ2-2; D gene ambiguous. The CDR3 length is 14 residues. V dropped 6 bases and J dropped 0 bases, with 8 bases sitting between them. Germline CDR1 reads LNHDA; CDR2 reads SQIVND (reference sequence). CDR3: CASRDGSNTGELFF. In DNA, the CDR3 is TGTGCCAGTAGGGACGGATCGAACACCGGGGAGCTGTTTTTT.

The CDR3 DNA reads as TGTGCCAGCAGCTCCACCGGGGGGCAATACAATGAGCAGTTCTTC. It encodes CASSSTGGQYNEQFF. This sequence joins TRBV9 and TRBJ2-1, with TRBD2 as a possible D gene (7 bases). Germline V gene sequence: CDR1 SGDLS, CDR2 YYNGEE. The germline V and J ends were trimmed by 4 bases and 4 bases, with 15 bases remaining between them. The CDR3 is 15 amino acids.

This clone has a single count. The chain links TRBV29-1 to TRBJ2-5; 7 bases align to TRBD1. Germline lookup yields CDR1 SQVTM and CDR2 ANQGSEA. With V trimmed by 7 bases and J by 1 base, 12 bases remained unmatched. The CDR3 has 15 amino acids. The CDR3 loop is CSAARDSRTQETQYF. In DNA, the CDR3 is TGCAGCGCCGCCCGGGACAGCAGAACCCAAGAGACCCAGTACTTC. Full variable domain (rest looked up from reference TRBV29-1 and TRBJ2-5): SAVISQKPSRDICQRGTSLTIQCQVDSQVTMMFWYRQQPGQSLTLIATANQGSEATYESGFVIDKFPISRPNLTFSTLTVSNMSPEDSSIYLCSAARDSRTQETQYFGPGTRLLVL.

This rearrangement joins TRBV4-3 to TRBJ1-4; TRBD1 matches 9 bases. The CDR3 runs to 16 residues. Per germline, CDR1 LGHNA and CDR2 YSLEER. V shed 2 bases and J 5 bases; nucleotides not matched to a gene: 6. The CDR3 here is CASSQKPGTGNEKLFF. CDR3 coding DNA: TGCGCCAGCAGCCAAAAACCTGGGACAGGGAATGAAAAACTGTTTTTT.

This clone came up a few times. V is TRBV29-1 and J is TRBJ1-1; D is unresolved. V was cut by 3 bases and J by 1 base, with 6 bases left in between. Germline values: CDR1 SQVTM, CDR2 ANQGSEA. CDR3 length: 12 residues. The CDR3 loop reads CSVEEGNTEAFF. The CDR3 nucleotides read TGCAGCGTTGAGGAAGGGAACACTGAAGCTTTCTTT.

The chain carries TRBV5-4 and TRBJ2-3; 11 bases agree with TRBD2. Losses at the gene ends were 4 bases for V and 4 bases for J; bases not matched to a gene: 2. Germline CDR1 SGHNT, CDR2 YYREEE (reference sequence). The CDR3 spans 14 residues. CDR3 amino acids: CASSIAGGSDTQYF. The CDR3, as DNA: TGTGCCAGCAGCATAGCGGGGGGGTCAGATACGCAGTATTTT.

This chain joins TRBV4-1 and TRBJ2-7; D may be TRBD1 (6 bases). The CDR3 sequence is 16 residues long. The V gene lost 0 bases and the J gene lost 0 bases, with 12 bases spanning the gap. Germline CDR1 MGHRA, CDR2 YSYEKL. The CDR3 sequence is CASSQDMSGVSYEQYF. For the CDR3, the DNA is TGCGCCAGCAGCCAAGATATGTCAGGGGTCTCCTACGAGCAGTACTTC.

Here the CDR3 reads CATIHTDTQYF. The CDR3 DNA follows: TGTGCCACGATCCACACAGATACGCAGTATTTT. The chain has TRBV19 and TRBJ2-3; no clear D gene. Germline CDR1 LNHDA, CDR2 SQIVND (reference sequence). V was pared by 10 bases and J by 2 bases, with 7 bases between. This CDR3 comprises 11 residues.

The chain couples TRBV10-3 to TRBJ1-2; TRBD1 agrees at 12 bases. This CDR3 is built from 14 residues. Germline V gene sequence: CDR1 ENHRY, CDR2 SYGVKD. The junction had 6 bases not matched to a gene; V was cut back by 7 bases and J by 6 bases. The CDR3 nucleotides are TGTGCCATCACCAAGGGGACAGGGGGCCATGGCTACACCTTC. Its translation: CAITKGTGGHGYTF.

The chain employs TRBV5-4 and TRBJ1-1; maybe TRBD1 (5 bases). This CDR3 spans 14 amino acids. Per the germline V gene, CDR1 is SGHNT and CDR2 is YYREEE (reference sequence). V lost 4 bases to trimming and J lost 4 bases, with 14 bases between them. The CDR3 protein is CASSRDPGLTEAFF. CDR3 in DNA: TGTGCCAGCAGCAGGGACCCGGGCCTCACTGAAGCTTTCTTT.

V usage is TRBV4-3 and J usage is TRBJ2-7; TRBD1 matches 7 bases. This CDR3 is 16 amino acids long. CDR1 is LGHNA, CDR2 YSLEER, per germline. V gave up 1 base and J gave up 4 bases; unmatched junction bases: 10. The CDR3 here is CASSQVWAGGEYEQYF. The CDR3 DNA reads TGCGCCAGCAGCCAAGTCTGGGCAGGGGGTGAGTACGAGCAGTACTTC.